The 31 T cell receptor beta chains presented below share a single source sample, sequenced in a study of T-cell reconstitution after alpha-beta-depleted transplantation in children. Preparation of the TCRbeta library was carried out with unique molecular identifiers. Each CDR3 protein gets one entry after TCRdb re-called the PCR reads with MiXCR. This table has about 98,000 distinct CDR3 sequences, about 22% appearing once. This sample comprised PBMCs, obtained before TCRalphabeta/CD19-depleted stem cell transplant. These receptors came from a boy aged 2 to 10 with acute lymphoblastic leukemia, due to receive a stem cell transplant.

This clonotype is deemed medium-sized. The chain links TRBV6-5 to TRBJ2-7; 7 bases line up with TRBD1. Germline V CDR1 and CDR2: MNHEY, SVGAGI. CDR3 length: 13 residues. V trimming: 8 bases; J trimming: 13 bases; junction bases outside the gene matches: 17. CDR3 in DNA: TGTGCCAGCGATAACCCAGACAGGGACCATCCATACTTC. Amino acids: CASDNPDRDHPYF.

At least ten counts were recorded for this clonotype. This chain connects TRBV7-9 to TRBJ2-5; 8 bases agree with TRBD1. V lost 3 bases and J lost 4; bases outside the gene matches: 7. Per the germline V gene, CDR1 is SEHNR and CDR2 is FQNEAQ (reference sequence). This CDR3 has 15 residues. For the CDR3, the DNA is TGTGCCAGCAGCTTTCGTGGGACAGGAAGAGAGACCCAGTACTTC. Protein: CASSFRGTGRETQYF.

This clonotype was seen many times. The chain employs TRBV5-5 and TRBJ2-7, with a weak D call TRBD1 (5 bases). The V gene lost 5 bases and the J gene lost 0 bases, with 12 bases spanning the gap. Germline V lookup: CDR1 SGHKS, CDR2 YYEKEE (reference sequence). The CDR3 spans 14 residues. The CDR3 nucleotides are TGTGCCAGCAGGGAGCAGGGAAGCTCCTACGAGCAGTACTTC. Translation: CASREQGSSYEQYF.

This clonotype has ten or more counts. The V call is TRBV10-3, the J call TRBJ2-1; D call uncertain. This CDR3 is built from 15 residues. CDR1 ENHRY and CDR2 SYGVKD come from the germline V gene. With 7 bases removed from V and 0 bases from J, the gap between germline ends came to 13 bases. The CDR3 loop is CAIIDRLSSYNEQFF. CDR3 nucleotides: TGTGCCATCATCGACCGACTGAGCTCCTACAATGAGCAGTTCTTC.

The V call is TRBV5-1, the J call TRBJ2-7, with D perhaps matching TRBD1 (6 bases). V was pared by 4 bases and J by 5 bases, with 16 bases between. CDR1 and CDR2 from the germline V gene are SGHRS and YFSETQ. The length of the CDR3 is 14 residues. This chain's CDR3 is CASSLGQFPNEQYF. The CDR3 coding sequence is TGCGCCAGCAGCCTCGGACAGTTTCCCAACGAGCAGTACTTC.

This clonotype was detected once. This chain links TRBV2 with TRBJ2-2, with a weak D call TRBD1 (6 bases). The CDR3 loop spans 13 amino acids. The V gene's germline CDR1 is SNHLY and CDR2 FYNNEI. V was pared by 7 bases and J by 4 bases, with 10 bases between. As DNA, the CDR3 is TGTGCCAGCACGGGACAAAGCACCGGGGAGCTGTTTTTT. As protein: CASTGQSTGELFF.

The chain carries TRBV10-3 and TRBJ2-1; 11 bases match TRBD2. The length of the CDR3 is 16 residues. The germline V gene encodes CDR1 ENHRY and CDR2 SYGVKD. Trimming took 4 bases from V and 3 from J; bases not matched to a gene: 5. The CDR3 nucleotides read TGTGCCATCAGTGCAACTAGCGGGAGTGGCTACAATGAGCAGTTCTTC. Amino acids: CAISATSGSGYNEQFF.

In this sample, this clonotype turned up a few times. The V and J genes are TRBV5-1 and TRBJ1-1; D call uncertain. The CDR3 sequence is 14 residues long. The ends were cut back, 2 bases at V and 1 base at J, with 9 bases in the middle. In germline, CDR1 is SGHRS, CDR2 YFSETQ. The CDR3 DNA reads as TGCGCCAGCAGCTTTGGAGCCCAGAACACTGAAGCTTTCTTT. Translated: CASSFGAQNTEAFF.

This clonotype was seen only a few times. The chain combines TRBV10-3 with TRBJ2-1; 9 bases map to TRBD2. This CDR3 has 14 amino acids. CDR1 is ENHRY and CDR2 is SYGVKD in the germline V gene. The V segment lost 0 bases and the J segment 10 bases; nucleotides outside the gene matches: 4. CDR3 nucleotide sequence: TGTGCCATCAGTGAGTCGGGACTAGCAGAGGAGCAGTTCTTC. Its protein product is CAISESGLAEEQFF.

The table lists this clonotype with a few counts. This chain connects TRBV5-6 to TRBJ2-3, with 7 bases matching TRBD2. In germline, CDR1 is SGHDT, CDR2 YYEEEE. With 2 bases clipped from V and 9 bases from J, the junction kept 3 bases outside the gene matches. The CDR3 spans 12 residues. The CDR3 loop reads CASSLTSETQYF. CDR3 DNA sequence: TGTGCCAGCAGCTTAACTAGCGAAACGCAGTATTTT. The complete variable domain, with remaining parts taken from reference TRBV5-6 and TRBJ2-3, reads DAGVTQSPTHLIKTRGQQVTLRCSPKSGHDTVSWYQQALGQGPQFIFQYYEEEERQRGNFPDRFSGHQFPNYSSELNVNALLLGDSALYLCASSLTSETQYFGPGTRLTVL.

The CDR3 DNA reads as TGCGCCAGCCGGACTAGCGGAGGCTCCTACGAGCAGTACTTC. Its protein is CASRTSGGSYEQYF. The genes are TRBV5-1 and TRBJ2-7, with 10 positions matching TRBD2. Germline trimming cut 7 bases from V and 0 bases from J; bases unmatched to any gene: 4. The germline V gene has CDR1 SGHRS and CDR2 YFSETQ. There are 14 residues in the CDR3.

Here the CDR3 reads CASRVWETQYF. For the CDR3, the DNA is TGTGCCAGCAGGGTTTGGGAGACCCAGTACTTC. V and J are TRBV25-1 and TRBJ2-5; D not resolved. Per the germline V gene, CDR1 is MGHDK and CDR2 is SYGVNS. Between the trimmed V and J ends, which lost 6 bases and 5 bases, there was a span of 7 bases. The CDR3 consists of 11 residues. The full variable domain, in which reference TRBV25-1 and TRBJ2-5 provide the parts outside the CDR3, is EADIYQTPRYLVIGTGKKITLECSQTMGHDKMYWYQQDPGMELHLIHYSYGVNSTEKGDLSSESTVSRIRTEHFPLTLESARPSHTSQYLCASRVWETQYFGPGTRLLVL.

A note on this clonotype: Germline and junction disagree at one end, which may indicate a read error. V gene TRBV12-3 or TRBV12-4 combines with J gene TRBJ2-1, with 11 bases aligning to TRBD2. The CDR3 is 16 residues long. In DNA form, the CDR3 reads TGTGCCAGCAGTCTAGCTAGCGGGAGGCTTGTAAATGAGCAGTTCTTC. This encodes CASSLASGRLVNEQFF.

The chain links TRBV3-1 to TRBJ2-2; TRBD2 is a possible D gene (5 bases). Germline V lookup: CDR1 LGHDT, CDR2 YNNKEL (reference sequence). The CDR3 covers 14 residues. Trimming cost V 2 bases and J 6 bases, with 10 bases left between them. CDR3: CASSQRRGSGELFF. CDR3 bases: TGTGCCAGCAGCCAACGACGCGGGTCCGGGGAGCTGTTTTTT.

This clonotype was seen only a few times. The chain couples TRBV6-2 or TRBV6-3 to TRBJ2-1, with a possible D match to TRBD1 (6 bases). Between the trimmed V and J ends, which lost 6 bases and 3 bases, there was a span of 12 bases. The CDR3 is 14 residues long. Germline CDR1 MNHEY, CDR2 SVGEGT. The CDR3: CASRDRDNYNEQFF. CDR3 DNA: TGTGCCAGCAGAGACCGGGACAACTACAATGAGCAGTTCTTC.

This clonotype turned up a few times. The rearrangement uses TRBV20-1 and TRBJ1-5; perhaps TRBD1 as D (6 bases). CDR3 length: 13 residues. With 4 bases removed from V and 5 bases from J, the gap between germline ends came to 12 bases. Germline V gene sequence: CDR1 DFQATT, CDR2 SNEGSKA (reference sequence). CDR3 DNA: TGCAGTGCTACACAGGGTCGGGATCAGCCCCAGCATTTT. This codes for CSATQGRDQPQHF.

The chain links TRBV11-3 to TRBJ2-1; D remains ambiguous. V lost 0 bases and J 7 bases, leaving 7 bases between the germline ends. The CDR3 is made up of 13 amino acids. Germline assignment: CDR1 SGHNT and CDR2 YENEEA. The CDR3 loop is CASSLDMRNEQFF. The CDR3 DNA reads as TGTGCCAGCAGCTTAGATATGAGGAATGAGCAGTTCTTC.

The chain employs TRBV5-1 and TRBJ2-3; possibly TRBD1 or TRBD2 for D (6 bases each). This CDR3 contains 14 residues. CDR1 and CDR2 from the germline V gene are SGHRS and YFSETQ. Trimming took off 4 bases at V and 4 bases at J, with 13 bases between the two ends. CDR3 residues: CASSGGPSADTQYF. CDR3 coding DNA: TGCGCCAGCAGCGGGGGGCCTTCGGCAGATACGCAGTATTTT.

The CDR3 nucleotides read TGCAGTGCTAGAGCTCCCGGTGAAAACATTCAGTACTTC. This encodes CSARAPGENIQYF. The chain employs TRBV20-1 and TRBJ2-4; D call uncertain. V shed 1 base and J shed 5 bases, with 9 bases lying between them. CDR3 length equals 13 residues. Per germline, CDR1 DFQATT and CDR2 SNEGSKA (reference sequence).

This rearrangement joins TRBV7-2 to TRBJ2-1; TRBD2 matches at 11 bases. This CDR3 comprises 17 residues. Looked up from germline, CDR1 is SGHTA and CDR2 is FQGNSA. Losses at the gene ends were 5 bases for V and 2 bases for J; bases not matched to a gene: 8. The CDR3 DNA reads as TGTGCCAGCAGCCCCACACTAGCGGGAGTTACCTACAATGAGCAGTTCTTC. Encoded protein: CASSPTLAGVTYNEQFF.

The chain is built from TRBV29-1 and TRBJ1-1; D perhaps matches TRBD1 (5 bases). The CDR3 has 13 amino acids. Germline CDR1 reads SQVTM; CDR2 reads ANQGSEA. V lost 6 bases to trimming and J lost 4 bases, with 15 bases between them. CDR3 sequence reads: CSVTGGLGTEAFF. As DNA, the CDR3 is TGCAGCGTCACAGGCGGGCTCGGCACTGAAGCTTTCTTT. Looking up the rest from reference TRBV29-1 and TRBJ1-1 gives the full variable domain: SAVISQKPSRDICQRGTSLTIQCQVDSQVTMMFWYRQQPGQSLTLIATANQGSEATYESGFVIDKFPISRPNLTFSTLTVSNMSPEDSSIYLCSVTGGLGTEAFFGQGTRLTVV.

The rearrangement joins TRBV6-4 to TRBJ2-3, with TRBD2 identical over 7 bases. Germline CDR1 reads MRHNA; CDR2 reads SNTAGT. The junction had 10 bases not matched to a gene; V was cut back by 3 bases and J by 4 bases. There are 16 residues in the CDR3. The CDR3 sequence is CASSEGFGGSPDTQYF. In DNA, the CDR3 is TGTGCCAGCAGTGAAGGGTTTGGCGGGAGCCCAGATACGCAGTATTTT.

This clonotype was seen a handful of times. The CDR3 DNA follows: TGTGCCAGCAGCTTAGTAGACACTAGCACAGATACGCAGTATTTT. Amino acids: CASSLVDTSTDTQYF. V usage is TRBV13 and J usage is TRBJ2-3, with D hard to call. V lost 1 base to trimming and J lost 0 bases, with 8 bases between them. CDR3 length equals 15 residues. CDR1 and CDR2 from the germline V gene are PRHDT and FYEKMQ (reference sequence).

The J gene is TRBJ2-7, the V gene TRBV9, with D possibly TRBD1 on 6 matching bases. CDR1 and CDR2 from the germline V gene are SGDLS and YYNGEE. V lost 0 bases and J 3 bases, leaving 16 bases between the germline ends. CDR3 length: 16 amino acids. The CDR3 reads CASSVAGDIGSYEQYF. CDR3 nucleotide sequence: TGTGCCAGCAGCGTAGCCGGGGACATAGGGAGCTACGAGCAGTACTTC.

The chain combines TRBV28 with TRBJ2-5; D not resolved. Germline CDR1 and CDR2: MDHEN and SYDVKM. The germline V and J ends were trimmed by 7 bases and 5 bases, with 20 bases remaining between them. The CDR3 sequence is 15 residues long. Here the CDR3 DNA reads TGTGCCAGCACCGAAACGGGCTATTCGGCTGAGACCCAGTACTTC. Translated: CASTETGYSAETQYF.

In this sample, this clonotype turned up a few times. This sequence joins TRBV9 and TRBJ2-3; D gene ambiguous. This CDR3 is built from 14 residues. The germline V gene has CDR1 SGDLS and CDR2 YYNGEE. V lost 0 bases and J lost 4, with 9 bases in between. The CDR3 DNA is TGTGCCAGCAGCGTAGAGGTATTTCCAGATACGCAGTATTTT. It specifies CASSVEVFPDTQYF.

This clonotype was detected only a few times. The chain uses TRBV28 and TRBJ1-1; D is perhaps TRBD1 (5 bases). The CDR3 extends over 14 amino acids. Trimming took 3 bases from V and 5 from J, leaving 13 bases between them. From germline, CDR1 is MDHEN and CDR2 SYDVKM. In DNA form, the CDR3 reads TGTGCCAGCAGTTTTAACCTGCGGGGGACTGAAGCTTTCTTT. The encoded protein is CASSFNLRGTEAFF.

The chain combines TRBV20-1 with TRBJ2-5; 11 bases are shared with TRBD2. The trim removed 6 bases at V and 0 bases at J, leaving 6 bases unmatched. Per germline, CDR1 DFQATT and CDR2 SNEGSKA (reference sequence). The CDR3 spans 15 residues. The CDR3 sequence is CSAPRLAGYQETQYF. The CDR3 coding sequence is TGCAGTGCACCTCGACTAGCGGGGTACCAAGAGACCCAGTACTTC.

This clonotype was recorded a few times. The chain links TRBV28 to TRBJ2-7; the match to TRBD2 covers 7 bases. This CDR3 comprises 14 residues. V lost 6 bases to trimming and J lost 0 bases; unmatched junction nucleotides: 5. The germline V gene has CDR1 MDHEN and CDR2 SYDVKM. The DNA of the CDR3 is TGTGCCAGCAGGCGGGGGAGGAGCTCCTACGAGCAGTACTTC. As protein: CASRRGRSSYEQYF.

This chain connects TRBV6-5 to TRBJ2-2, with 12 bases fitting TRBD2. CDR1 and CDR2 from the germline V gene are MNHEY and SVGAGI. This CDR3 spans 19 amino acids. After removal of 2 bases from V and 3 bases from J, the junction contained 10 bases not matched to a gene. The chain's CDR3 is CASSYRLLAGGAYTGELFF. CDR3 coding DNA: TGTGCCAGCAGTTACCGGCTCCTAGCGGGAGGGGCGTACACCGGGGAGCTGTTTTTT.

This clonotype has only a few counts. The chain couples TRBV5-5 to TRBJ2-7; 10 bases agree with TRBD1. CDR3 length: 18 amino acids. Germline CDR1 is SGHKS and CDR2 is YYEKEE (reference sequence). V lost 0 bases and J lost 2; bases outside the gene matches: 11. CDR3 coding DNA: TGTGCCAGCAGCTTGGCCCCGACAGGGGGCTCCGAAACCTACGAGCAGTACTTC. Translating gives CASSLAPTGGSETYEQYF.